The sequence of this TCR beta chain was determined in a study of Ad26.COV2.S vaccination and SARS-CoV-2 variants. Study-wide results and caveats: Non-spike TCR breadth was similar in vaccine and placebo recipients.

Treatment given: 15 to 20 received Ad26.COV2.S at low or high dose, single or two shots; about 5 received placebo; per-sample allocation not given. Samples were taken on day 63 after the first vaccine or placebo injection. The table came from immunoSEQ multiplex PCR; TCRdb's copy has only in-frame clones and leaves some out. The sample records 300,000 to 500,000 clones, about 88% being singletons. In the case of this clone: Its antigen is as yet unknown.

CDR3 length: 12 residues. CDR1 and CDR2 (germline): KGHDR, SFDVKD. The germline V and J ends were trimmed by 2 bases and 11 bases, with 11 bases remaining between them. Sequenced material: peripheral blood, taken in a trial of Ad26.COV2.S vaccine versus placebo. J is TRBJ1-1 and V is TRBV24-1; tentative D call: TRBD1 (6 bases). The sequence was collected from a person aged 18 to 59 who received the Ad26.COV2.S COVID-19 vaccine or a placebo. The CDR3 coding sequence is TGTGCCACCAGTGATTCAGGGGCAGTGGCTTTCTTT. Residues: CATSDSGAVAFF.